A single sample gave rise to the 22 T cell receptor beta chains below, sequenced in a study of cytomegalovirus exposure and HLA in healthy donors. Use of 60 Vbeta and 13 Jbeta primers characterized the PCR. TCRdb's copy holds only in-frame clones and misses some; the assay was immunoSEQ multiplex PCR. The sample carries 100,000 to 150,000 clones, 76% recorded once. The sequencing sample was made of PBMCs. Source of these receptors: a man aged 45-65 years in good health and CMV-seronegative.

CDR3 residues: CASSSSGMNTEAFF. The CDR3 DNA reads TGTGCCAGCAGCTCTTCCGGGATGAACACTGAAGCTTTCTTT. This chain uses TRBV7-2 with TRBJ1-1, with unresolved D. The CDR3 covers 14 residues. Trimming removed 4 bases from V and 0 bases from J, with 9 bases in between. Germline V gene data show CDR1 as SGHTA and CDR2 as FQGNSA.

This clone was detected a few times. The chain employs TRBV27 and TRBJ2-5; 9 positions agree with TRBD1. The CDR3 is 15 residues long. V gave up 1 base and J gave up 6 bases; unmatched junction bases: 6. Germline CDR1 and CDR2: MNHEY and SMNVEV (reference sequence). Written as DNA, the CDR3 is TGTGCCAGCAGTTTATACGGACAGGGGAAGAAGACCCAGTACTTC. The encoded protein is CASSLYGQGKKTQYF.

The genes are TRBV9 and TRBJ1-1, with 8 bases lining up with TRBD1. The germline V gene has CDR1 SGDLS and CDR2 YYNGEE. The ends lost 2 bases at V and 4 bases at J; junction bases unmatched: 13. This CDR3 region has 17 residues. DNA of the CDR3: TGTGCCAGCAGCGTTCGCTCGGGACAGGTTATGATCACTGAAGCTTTCTTT. It codes for CASSVRSGQVMITEAFF.

The genes are TRBV6-5 and TRBJ1-4; the match to TRBD1 covers 7 bases. The germline V gene encodes CDR1 MNHEY and CDR2 SVGAGI. After removal of 4 bases from V and 2 bases from J, the junction contained 4 bases not matched to a gene. CDR3 length: 15 amino acids. This chain's CDR3 is CASSSEQGTNEKLFF. The CDR3 region has the DNA TGTGCCAGCAGTTCGGAACAGGGGACTAATGAAAAACTGTTTTTT.

The V call is TRBV5-1, the J call TRBJ1-1; TRBD1 matches at 9 bases. Germline V gene data show CDR1 as SGHRS and CDR2 as YFSETQ. CDR3 length: 16 amino acids. V shed 0 bases, J shed 8 bases, and the junction held 11 bases outside the gene matches. The CDR3 sequence: CASSLASGQGNLEAFF. In DNA form, the CDR3 reads TGCGCCAGCAGCTTGGCCTCGGGACAGGGTAATCTGGAAGCTTTCTTT.

The genes are TRBV7-8 and TRBJ2-5; 8 positions match TRBD2. The DNA matches TRBJ2-7 better at its end, which makes the J call doubtful. Germline V gene sequence: CDR1 SGHVS, CDR2 FQNEAQ. This CDR3 has 14 residues. The CDR3 DNA reads TGTGCCAGCAGCTTCCTAAGCGGGGGCTACGAGCAGTACTTC. The encoded protein is CASSFLSGGYEQYF.

This rearrangement joins TRBV28 to TRBJ2-1; 7 bases fit TRBD2. The V gene end was trimmed by 3 bases and the J gene end by 8 bases; junction bases not matched to a gene: 7. The CDR3 totals 14 residues. CDR1 is MDHEN, CDR2 SYDVKM, per germline. CDR3 residues: CASSLREGRDEQFF. Written as DNA, the CDR3 is TGTGCCAGCAGTTTGAGGGAGGGGAGGGATGAGCAGTTCTTC.

The chain joins TRBV5-6 to TRBJ2-3, with D possibly TRBD2 on 7 matching bases. The length of the CDR3 is 16 residues. CDR1 and CDR2 (germline): SGHDT, YYEEEE. With 4 bases removed from V and 3 bases from J, the gap between germline ends came to 18 bases. The CDR3 coding sequence is TGTGCCAGCAGCGGGGTAGGGGGGGTAGCTACAGATACGCAGTATTTT. It translates to CASSGVGGVATDTQYF.

V gene TRBV19 combines with J gene TRBJ1-4; possible D gene TRBD1, 6 bases. Germline CDR1 and CDR2: LNHDA and SQIVND (reference sequence). V lost 4 bases and J lost 8, with 11 bases in between. The CDR3 spans 13 residues. CDR3 loop: CASSNRAREKLFF. The CDR3, as DNA: TGTGCCAGTAGTAACAGGGCTCGAGAAAAACTGTTTTTT.

V and J are TRBV5-1 and TRBJ1-2; 7 bases fit TRBD1. The germline V gene encodes CDR1 SGHRS and CDR2 YFSETQ. The CDR3 spans 13 residues. V shed 4 bases and J 4 bases; nucleotides not matched to a gene: 4. The CDR3 DNA follows: TGCGCCAGCAGCCGCAGGGGGAGCTATGGCTACACCTTC. Translating gives CASSRRGSYGYTF.

The chain recombines TRBV28 with TRBJ2-7; 12 bases align to TRBD2. Germline V gives CDR1 MDHEN, CDR2 SYDVKM. J gave up 0 bases and V 5 bases, and 8 bases lay outside the gene matches. The CDR3 spans 17 residues. CDR3 sequence reads: CASSPLAGGPSSYEQYV. In DNA form, the CDR3 reads TGTGCCAGCAGTCCACTAGCGGGGGGACCCAGCTCCTACGAGCAGTACGTC.

The CDR3: CATGEGTQYF. The CDR3 coding sequence is TGTGCCACCGGGGAAGGGACGCAGTATTTT. The rearrangement joins TRBV6-6 to TRBJ2-3, with a tentative D call TRBD2 (5 bases). The CDR3 has 10 residues. Trimming took 10 bases from V and 9 from J, leaving 11 bases between them. Looked up from germline, CDR1 is MNHNY and CDR2 is SVGAGI (reference sequence).

This clone has more than one count but fewer than ten. The chain recombines TRBV6-5 with TRBJ1-5; D is unresolved. CDR1 is MNHEY, CDR2 SVGAGI, per germline. CDR3 length: 14 residues. V lost 2 bases and J lost 2, with 7 bases in between. The CDR3 sequence: CASSYDQGNQPQHF. The DNA for the CDR3 is TGTGCCAGCAGTTACGACCAGGGCAATCAGCCCCAGCATTTT.

The chain uses TRBV2 and TRBJ2-3; TRBD2 matches 10 bases. This CDR3 has 15 amino acids. V gave up 6 bases and J gave up 2 bases; unmatched junction bases: 5. The V gene's germline CDR1 is SNHLY and CDR2 FYNNEI. The CDR3 DNA is TGTGCCAGCAGCGGACTAGCGGTTTTCACAGATACGCAGTATTTT. Its translation: CASSGLAVFTDTQYF.

The chain employs TRBV5-1 and TRBJ1-2; the D gene is possibly TRBD1 (5 bases). There are 12 residues in the CDR3. Germline loops: CDR1 SGHRS, CDR2 YFSETQ. The V gene lost 2 bases and the J gene lost 8 bases, with 10 bases spanning the gap. CDR3 in DNA: TGCGCCAGCAGCTTATCGGGGGAAGGCTACACCTTC. Translating it yields CASSLSGEGYTF.

This clone was detected only a few times. The J gene is TRBJ2-1, the V gene TRBV25-1, with a possible D match to TRBD1 (6 bases). The CDR3 contains 14 residues. Germline loops: CDR1 MGHDK, CDR2 SYGVNS. V was trimmed by 8 bases and J by 8 bases, leaving 19 bases between them. CDR3 in amino acids: CASARGAGAHEQFF. The CDR3 nucleotides are TGTGCCAGCGCTAGAGGAGCAGGGGCTCATGAGCAGTTCTTC.

This clone was counted a few times. V gene TRBV5-4 combines with J gene TRBJ2-5, with TRBD2 matching over 8 bases. Germline V gene data show CDR1 as SGHNT and CDR2 as YYREEE (reference sequence). This CDR3 has 13 amino acids. J lost 4 bases, V lost 4 bases, and 3 bases had no gene match. CDR3 residues: CASSTGRGETQYF. In DNA, the CDR3 is TGTGCCAGCAGCACCGGGAGGGGAGAGACCCAGTACTTC.

This chain connects TRBV10-3 to TRBJ2-3; D possibly corresponds to TRBD2 (7 bases). This CDR3 comprises 13 residues. Germline lookup yields CDR1 ENHRY and CDR2 SYGVKD. CDR3 in amino acids: CAIAGAGTDTQYF. CDR3 coding DNA: TGTGCGATCGCGGGGGCGGGTACAGATACGCAGTATTTT.

This clone was seen more than once but under ten times. The chain recombines TRBV5-1 with TRBJ2-1, with D possibly matching TRBD2 (5 bases). The CDR3 runs 16 residues. Trimming left V 7 bases short and J 0 bases short, with 17 bases between. Germline CDR1 is SGHRS and CDR2 is YFSETQ. The CDR3: CASFPSSSFSYNEQFF. The CDR3 region has the DNA TGCGCCAGCTTCCCCTCCTCTAGCTTCTCCTACAATGAGCAGTTCTTC.

V and J are TRBV5-1 and TRBJ2-1; 12 bases map to TRBD2. The germline V gene encodes CDR1 SGHRS and CDR2 YFSETQ. This CDR3 is 18 amino acids long. After removal of 0 bases from V and 7 bases from J, the junction contained 11 bases not matched to a gene. The CDR3 DNA follows: TGCGCCAGCAGCTTGGGACTAGCGGGGGCTGCCTCGCCGAATGAGCAGTTCTTC. This sequence encodes CASSLGLAGAASPNEQFF. Together with reference TRBV5-1 and TRBJ2-1, the CDR3 gives the full variable domain: KAGVTQTPRYLIKTRGQQVTLSCSPISGHRSVSWYQQTPGQGLQFLFEYFSETQRNKGNFPGRFSGRQFSNSRSEMNVSTLELGDSALYLCASSLGLAGAASPNEQFFGPGTRLTVL.

This chain connects TRBV7-2 to TRBJ1-6, with 9 positions matching TRBD1. There are 16 residues in the CDR3. The V segment lost 0 bases and the J segment 3 bases; nucleotides outside the gene matches: 0. The germline V gene encodes CDR1 SGHTA and CDR2 FQGNSA. CDR3 sequence (DNA): TGTGCCAGCAGCTTAGCGACAGGGGGCTATAATTCACCCCTCCACTTT. Translating gives CASSLATGGYNSPLHF.

J is TRBJ2-1 and V is TRBV18; D might be TRBD1 (6 bases). V lost 0 bases and J lost 9, with 12 bases in between. The CDR3 runs to 14 residues. CDR1 is KGHSH, CDR2 LQKENI, per germline. The CDR3: CASSPPDSRGEQFF. Here the CDR3 DNA reads TGTGCCAGCTCACCACCTGATAGCAGGGGTGAGCAGTTCTTC.